The 6 T cell receptor beta chains given below trace back to one sample, sequenced in a study of blood T cell repertoires in COVID-19. Some clones are missing from TCRdb's copy, which holds only in-frame ones; the method was immunoSEQ multiplex PCR. The table has some 140,000 clones, under 85% seen once; the top ten hold under 0.8%. The source material was peripheral blood. These TCRs come from a man aged 55 to 70 with COVID-19, enrolled during active disease.

This clone was picked up one time. This chain uses TRBV18 with TRBJ1-2, with 7 bases aligning to TRBD1. V lost 2 bases to trimming and J lost 5 bases; unmatched junction nucleotides: 8. Germline values: CDR1 KGHSH, CDR2 LQKENI. The CDR3 is 15 amino acids. The CDR3 sequence is CASSPSQRTGYGYTF. The DNA for the CDR3 is TGTGCCAGCTCACCATCACAGAGGACAGGATATGGCTACACCTTC.

J is TRBJ1-3 and V is TRBV7-2; a possible D gene is TRBD1 (6 bases). The V and J ends lost 0 bases and 0 bases respectively, with 9 bases between them. In germline, CDR1 is SGHTA, CDR2 FQGNSA. This CDR3 region has 16 residues. The CDR3 sequence: CASSLAGAGSGNTIYF. The CDR3 DNA is TGTGCCAGCAGCTTAGCGGGGGCAGGCTCTGGAAACACCATATATTTT. The full variable domain, in which reference TRBV7-2 and TRBJ1-3 provide the parts outside the CDR3, is GAGVSQSPSNKVTEKGKDVELRCDPISGHTALYWYRQSLGQGLEFLIYFQGNSAPDKSGLPSDRFSAERTGGSVSTLTIQRTQQEDSAVYLCASSLAGAGSGNTIYFGEGSWLTVV.

The chain employs TRBV24-1 and TRBJ2-3; perhaps TRBD2 as D (5 bases). Germline V lookup: CDR1 KGHDR, CDR2 SFDVKD. The CDR3 sequence is 14 residues long. V lost 9 bases, J lost 3 bases, and 15 bases lay in between. The CDR3 DNA is TGTGCCACCCAGCGGTTCGGTAGTACAGATACGCAGTATTTT. The encoded protein is CATQRFGSTDTQYF.

The table lists this clone with a count of one. The genes are TRBV27 and TRBJ1-6; 8 nucleotides line up with TRBD1. This CDR3 has 13 amino acids. Germline CDR1 is MNHEY and CDR2 is SMNVEV (reference sequence). V lost 3 bases and J lost 10; bases outside the gene matches: 2. The CDR3 DNA is TGTGCCAGCAGTTTGGACAGGGTCTCACCCCTCCACTTT. It codes for CASSLDRVSPLHF.

J is TRBJ1-3 and V is TRBV6-5; no definite D call. This CDR3 has 14 residues. V lost 6 bases and J 4 bases, leaving 13 bases between the germline ends. Germline values: CDR1 MNHEY, CDR2 SVGAGI. The CDR3 is CASSSSVPGNTIYF. In DNA, the CDR3 is TGTGCCAGCAGCAGCAGCGTTCCAGGAAACACCATATATTTT.

The chain couples TRBV19 to TRBJ1-1, with 9 nucleotides matching TRBD1. Germline values: CDR1 LNHDA, CDR2 SQIVND (reference sequence). This CDR3 is built from 14 residues. V dropped 6 bases and J dropped 5; count of bases not matched to a gene: 7. CDR3 residues: CASRTQGADTEAFF. CDR3 nucleotide sequence: TGTGCCAGTAGGACACAGGGGGCGGATACTGAAGCTTTCTTT.